The present T cell receptor (beta chain) was sequenced within a study of CD8 T cells in ankylosing spondylitis. Broader study findings: As reported, disease-linked clones showed significant enrichment in matched ankylosing spondylitis synovial fluid.

TCRdb called the 5' RACE reads again in MiXCR, with one record for every CDR3 protein. This table holds approximately 100,000 distinct CDR3 sequences, 24% found once. This clonotype was picked up a small number of times. Its antigen is still unknown. Sequenced sample: synovial fluid, either unsorted or a sorted T cell fraction (not recorded which). The clonotype originates from a male donor with ankylosing spondylitis.

CDR3 nucleotide sequence: TGCAGTGCCAAGGGACAGGGAGTGAATAACTATGGCTACACCTTC. Its translation is CSAKGQGVNNYGYTF. The chain employs TRBV20-1 and TRBJ1-2, with 9 bases identical to TRBD1. In germline, CDR1 is DFQATT, CDR2 SNEGSKA (reference sequence). Trimming cost V 6 bases and J 1 base; bases outside gene matches: 9. The CDR3 consists of 15 residues.